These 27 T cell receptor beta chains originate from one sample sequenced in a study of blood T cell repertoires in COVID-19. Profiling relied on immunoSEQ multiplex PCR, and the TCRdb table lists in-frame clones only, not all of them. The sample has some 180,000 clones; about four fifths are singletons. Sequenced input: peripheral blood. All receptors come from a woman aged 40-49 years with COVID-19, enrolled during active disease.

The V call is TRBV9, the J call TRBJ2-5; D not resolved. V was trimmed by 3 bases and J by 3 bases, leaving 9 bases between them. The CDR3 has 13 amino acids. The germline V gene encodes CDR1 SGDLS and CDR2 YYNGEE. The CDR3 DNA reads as TGTGCCAGCAGCGGTTCTACCGAAGAGACCCAGTACTTC. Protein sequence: CASSGSTEETQYF.

The CDR3 loop is CASSQEGGSRTSPYEQYF. The CDR3 nucleotides read TGCGCCAGCAGCCAAGAAGGGGGTTCGCGGACCTCCCCCTACGAGCAGTACTTC. V gene TRBV4-1 combines with J gene TRBJ2-7, with D perhaps TRBD1 (6 bases). V was clipped by 0 bases and J by 2 bases, with 20 bases between them. The germline CDR1 and CDR2 sequences are MGHRA and YSYEKL. There are 18 residues in the CDR3.

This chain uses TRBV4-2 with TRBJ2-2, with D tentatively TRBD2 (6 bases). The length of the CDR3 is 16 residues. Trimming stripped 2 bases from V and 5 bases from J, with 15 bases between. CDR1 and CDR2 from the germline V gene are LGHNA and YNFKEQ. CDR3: CASSQRPSGVTGELFF. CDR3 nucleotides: TGTGCCAGCAGCCAACGACCCTCGGGGGTTACCGGGGAGCTGTTTTTT.

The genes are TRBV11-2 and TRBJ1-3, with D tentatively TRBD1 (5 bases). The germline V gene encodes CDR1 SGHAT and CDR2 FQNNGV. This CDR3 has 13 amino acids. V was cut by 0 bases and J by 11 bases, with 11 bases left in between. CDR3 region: CASSLDGQISIYF. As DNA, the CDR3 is TGTGCCAGCAGCTTAGACGGACAAATCTCCATATATTTT.

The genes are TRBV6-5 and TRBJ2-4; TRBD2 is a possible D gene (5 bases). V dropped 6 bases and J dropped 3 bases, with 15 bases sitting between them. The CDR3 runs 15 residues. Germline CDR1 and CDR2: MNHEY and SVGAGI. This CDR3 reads CASRRTSDIKNIQYF. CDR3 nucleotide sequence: TGTGCCAGCAGGCGGACTTCCGACATCAAAAACATTCAGTACTTC.

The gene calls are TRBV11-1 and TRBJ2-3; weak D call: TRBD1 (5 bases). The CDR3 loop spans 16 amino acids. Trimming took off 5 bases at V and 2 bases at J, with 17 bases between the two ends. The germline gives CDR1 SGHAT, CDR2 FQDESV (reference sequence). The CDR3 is CASSPYDSRVTDTQYF. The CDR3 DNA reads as TGTGCCAGCAGCCCCTACGACAGCCGGGTCACAGATACGCAGTATTTT. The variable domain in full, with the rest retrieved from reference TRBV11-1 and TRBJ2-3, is EAEVAQSPRYKITEKSQAVAFWCDPISGHATLYWYRQILGQGPELLVQFQDESVVDDSQLPKDRFSAERLKGVDSTLKIQPAELGDSAMYLCASSPYDSRVTDTQYFGPGTRLTVL.

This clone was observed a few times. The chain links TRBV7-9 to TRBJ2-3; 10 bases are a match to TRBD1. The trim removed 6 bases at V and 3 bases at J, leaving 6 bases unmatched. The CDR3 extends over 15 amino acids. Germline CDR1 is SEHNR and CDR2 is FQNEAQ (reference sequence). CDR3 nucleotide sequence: TGTGCCAGCAGTTTGACAGGGGGCGAAACAGATACGCAGTATTTT. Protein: CASSLTGGETDTQYF.

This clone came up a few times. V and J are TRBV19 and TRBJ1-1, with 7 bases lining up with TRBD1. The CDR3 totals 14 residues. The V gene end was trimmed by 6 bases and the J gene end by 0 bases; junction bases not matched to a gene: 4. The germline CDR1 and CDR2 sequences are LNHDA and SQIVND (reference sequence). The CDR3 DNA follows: TGTGCCAGTAGAAGACAGGGAGTGAACACTGAAGCTTTCTTT. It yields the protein CASRRQGVNTEAFF.

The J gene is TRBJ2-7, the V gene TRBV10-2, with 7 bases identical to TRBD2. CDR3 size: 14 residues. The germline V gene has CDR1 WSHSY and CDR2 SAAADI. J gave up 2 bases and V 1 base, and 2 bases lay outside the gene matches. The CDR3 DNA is TGCGCCAGCAGTGAGTGGGGGGGTCCCTACGAGCAGTACTTC. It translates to CASSEWGGPYEQYF.

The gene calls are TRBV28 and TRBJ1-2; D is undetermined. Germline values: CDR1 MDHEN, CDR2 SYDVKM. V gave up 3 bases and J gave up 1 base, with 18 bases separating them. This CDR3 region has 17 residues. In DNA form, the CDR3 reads TGTGCCAGCAGTTTCCCCACCTTGGCGGGGATTAACTATGGCTACACCTTC. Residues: CASSFPTLAGINYGYTF.

The CDR3 is CASSFLLRDSIYNEQFF. As DNA, the CDR3 is TGTGCCAGCAGCTTCTTGCTTCGGGACAGCATCTACAATGAGCAGTTCTTC. The rearrangement uses TRBV5-6 and TRBJ2-1; 7 bases agree with TRBD1. In germline, CDR1 is SGHDT, CDR2 YYEEEE. The CDR3 consists of 17 residues. Unmatched junction bases numbered 11, after V lost 2 bases and J lost 3 bases.

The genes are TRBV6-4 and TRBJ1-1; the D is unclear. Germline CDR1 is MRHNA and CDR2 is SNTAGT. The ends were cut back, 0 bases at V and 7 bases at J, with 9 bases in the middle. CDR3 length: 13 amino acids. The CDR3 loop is CASSDSPEGEAFF. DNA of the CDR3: TGTGCCAGCAGTGACTCGCCGGAGGGTGAAGCTTTCTTT.

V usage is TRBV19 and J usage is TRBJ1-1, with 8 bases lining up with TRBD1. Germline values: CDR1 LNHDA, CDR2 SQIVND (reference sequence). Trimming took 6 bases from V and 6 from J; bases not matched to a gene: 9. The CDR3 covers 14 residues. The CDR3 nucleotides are TGTGCCAGTAGCCCGACAGGGGATATCTCTGAAGCTTTCTTT. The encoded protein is CASSPTGDISEAFF. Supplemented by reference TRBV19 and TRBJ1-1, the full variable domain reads DGGITQSPKYLFRKEGQNVTLSCEQNLNHDAMYWYRQDPGQGLRLIYYSQIVNDFQKGDIAEGYSVSREKKESFPLTVTSAQKNPTAFYLCASSPTGDISEAFFGQGTRLTVV.

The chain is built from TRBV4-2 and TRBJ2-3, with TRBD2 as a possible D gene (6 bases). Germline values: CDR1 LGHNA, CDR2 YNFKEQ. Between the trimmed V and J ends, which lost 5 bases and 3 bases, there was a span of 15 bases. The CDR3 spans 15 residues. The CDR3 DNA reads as TGTGCCAGCAGCGATGGGACTCGGGGAACAGATACGCAGTATTTT. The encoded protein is CASSDGTRGTDTQYF.

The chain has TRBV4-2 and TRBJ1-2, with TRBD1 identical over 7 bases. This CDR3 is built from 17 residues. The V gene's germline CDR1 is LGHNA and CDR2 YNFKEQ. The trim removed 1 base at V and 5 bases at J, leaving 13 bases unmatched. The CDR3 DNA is TGTGCCAGCAGCCAAGCTCAGGGACAGCCCGCTTTATATGGCTACACCTTC. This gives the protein CASSQAQGQPALYGYTF.

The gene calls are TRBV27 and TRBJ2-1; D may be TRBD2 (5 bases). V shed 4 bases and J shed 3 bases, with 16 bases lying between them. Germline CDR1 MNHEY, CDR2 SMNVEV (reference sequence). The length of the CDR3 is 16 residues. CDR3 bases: TGTGCCAGCAGTTCCGCAACTAGTAACATCTACAATGAGCAGTTCTTC. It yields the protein CASSSATSNIYNEQFF.

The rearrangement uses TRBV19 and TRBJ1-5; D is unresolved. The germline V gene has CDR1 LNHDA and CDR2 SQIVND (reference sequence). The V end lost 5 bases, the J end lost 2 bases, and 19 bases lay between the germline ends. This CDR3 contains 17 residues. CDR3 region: CASSPMAGVKGNQPQHF. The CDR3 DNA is TGTGCCAGTAGTCCCATGGCCGGGGTCAAGGGCAATCAGCCCCAGCATTTT.

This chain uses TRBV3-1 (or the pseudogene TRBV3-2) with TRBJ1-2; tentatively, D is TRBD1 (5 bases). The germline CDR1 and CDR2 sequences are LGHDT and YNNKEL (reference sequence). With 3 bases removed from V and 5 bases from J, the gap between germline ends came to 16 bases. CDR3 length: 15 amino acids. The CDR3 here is CASSQAAGGGYGYTF. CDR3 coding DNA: TGTGCCAGCAGCCAGGCAGCGGGGGGAGGATATGGCTACACCTTC.

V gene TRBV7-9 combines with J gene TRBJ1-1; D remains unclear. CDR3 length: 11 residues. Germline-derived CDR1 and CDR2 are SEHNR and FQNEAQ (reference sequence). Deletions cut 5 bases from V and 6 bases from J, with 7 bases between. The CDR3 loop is CASSPGSEAFF. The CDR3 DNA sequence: TGTGCCAGCAGCCCCGGGTCTGAAGCTTTCTTT.

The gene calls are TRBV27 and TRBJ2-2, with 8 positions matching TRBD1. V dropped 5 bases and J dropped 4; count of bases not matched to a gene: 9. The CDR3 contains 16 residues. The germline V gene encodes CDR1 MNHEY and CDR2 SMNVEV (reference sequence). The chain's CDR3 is CASSQYRGTRTGELFF. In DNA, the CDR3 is TGTGCCAGCAGTCAATACAGGGGGACGCGCACCGGGGAGCTGTTTTTT.

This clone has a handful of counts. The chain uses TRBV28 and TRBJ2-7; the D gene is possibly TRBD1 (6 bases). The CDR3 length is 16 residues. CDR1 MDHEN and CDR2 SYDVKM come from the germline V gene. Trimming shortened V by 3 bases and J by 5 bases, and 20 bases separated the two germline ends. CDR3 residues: CASSFQGGPDLNEQYF. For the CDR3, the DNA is TGTGCCAGCAGTTTCCAAGGGGGACCTGATCTTAACGAGCAGTACTTC.

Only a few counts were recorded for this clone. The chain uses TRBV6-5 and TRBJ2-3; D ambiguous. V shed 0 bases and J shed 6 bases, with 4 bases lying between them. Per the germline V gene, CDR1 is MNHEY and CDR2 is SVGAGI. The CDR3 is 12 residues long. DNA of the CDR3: TGTGCCAGCAGTTACTCGAGGGATACGCAGTATTTT. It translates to CASSYSRDTQYF.

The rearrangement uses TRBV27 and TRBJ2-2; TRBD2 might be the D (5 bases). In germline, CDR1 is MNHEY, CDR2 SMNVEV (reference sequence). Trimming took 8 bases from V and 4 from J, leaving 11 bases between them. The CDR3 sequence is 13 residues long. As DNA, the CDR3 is TGTGCCAGCCGGGAAGTTGGCACCGGGGAGCTGTTTTTT. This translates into CASREVGTGELFF.

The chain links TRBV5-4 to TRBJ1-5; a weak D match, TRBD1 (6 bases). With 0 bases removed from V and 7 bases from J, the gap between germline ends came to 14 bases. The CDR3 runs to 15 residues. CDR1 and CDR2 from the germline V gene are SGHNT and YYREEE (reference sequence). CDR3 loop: CASSLGPAGVQPQHF. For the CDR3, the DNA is TGTGCCAGCAGCTTGGGCCCGGCAGGGGTACAGCCCCAGCATTTT.

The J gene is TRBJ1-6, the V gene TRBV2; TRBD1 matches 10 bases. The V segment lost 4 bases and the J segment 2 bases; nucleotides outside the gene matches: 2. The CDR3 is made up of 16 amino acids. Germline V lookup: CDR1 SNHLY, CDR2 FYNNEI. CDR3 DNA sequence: TGTGCCAGCAGTGCCGGGACAGGGGCCTATAATTCACCCCTCCACTTT. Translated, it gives CASSAGTGAYNSPLHF.

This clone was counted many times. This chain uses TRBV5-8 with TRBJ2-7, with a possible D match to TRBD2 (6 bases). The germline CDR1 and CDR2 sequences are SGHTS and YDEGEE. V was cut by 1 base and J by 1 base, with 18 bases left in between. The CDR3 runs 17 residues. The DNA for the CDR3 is TGTGCCAGCAGCTTGAAGCCCGCTAGCGCGGGTTCCTACGAGCAGTACGTC. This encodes CASSLKPASAGSYEQYV.

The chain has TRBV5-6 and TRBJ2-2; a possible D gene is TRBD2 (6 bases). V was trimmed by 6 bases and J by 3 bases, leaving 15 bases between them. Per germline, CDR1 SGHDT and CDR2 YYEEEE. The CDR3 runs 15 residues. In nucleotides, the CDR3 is TGTGCCAGCAACTTTGGAGGGTCCGACACCGGGGAGCTGTTTTTT. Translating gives CASNFGGSDTGELFF.